Here is one T cell receptor beta chain with its context. The target of this receptor is not known. No quality values exist for individual bases; no much larger clone is one base distant. V loses 3 bases at its end and J loses 4 bases; junction bases beyond the gene matches: 3. CDR1 and CDR2, looked up from the germline V gene, are SGDLS and YYNGEE. Reading from cysteine to phenylalanine, the CDR3 counts 13 amino acids. The sequence is cut down to CDR3 DNA, 39 bases in frame from base 1. This sample is drawn from a study of sequential checkpoint blockade in melanoma (dated by TCRdb to between 2018 and 2020). A note on the overall study: Using 1:1 randomization, the trial assigned patients either to first-line nivolumab followed by ipilimumab (arm A) or to ipilimumab followed by nivolumab (arm B). Both trial sequences were followed by maintenance nivolumab. What the authors observed across the whole study: The model for predicting response that combines TCR metrics with mutation burden needs to be validated in larger, independent patient cohorts.

The immunoSEQ Assay was used to immunosequence TCRbeta CDR3 regions from genomic DNA. Before high-throughput sequencing, the genomic DNA was amplified using bias-controlled multiplex PCR. The authors processed their data as follows. To quantify the absolute abundance of each unique TCRbeta CDR3 region, the sequences were collapsed and filtered. Clonality was defined as 1 minus Pielou's evenness and was calculated using productive rearrangements only. Clones with significantly greater frequencies in on-treatment versus baseline samples were identified using a previously published method. As stored in TCRdb, this immuneACCESS dataset retains in-frame rearrangements with V and J assigned. A fraction of the clones does not appear; measured against another copy, unresolved V genes explain less than half of the discrepancy, and the remainder lacks a known reason. That table supplies the V and J calls and clone size; D and trimming were determined from the DNA. The sample table holds fewer than 35,000 clones, of which 77% were seen once. Roughly a fifth of the sample goes to the ten largest clones.

What the treatment or condition label conveys for this sample: randomized to nivolumab then ipilimumab (arm A) or the reverse (arm B). No trial patient had received prior DNA-damaging chemotherapy. On a FACS Aria II flow cytometer, live CD3+CD8+ cells that were negative for CD19 and CD56 were sorted from thawed PBMCs. Samples came from patients with melanoma in CheckMate 064, a randomized, open-label phase II trial of sequential checkpoint blockade. Peripheral blood mononuclear cells were obtained through leukapheresis, purified using Ficoll-Paque, and frozen in human serum containing roughly 9.8% DMSO. Immediately after sorting, the purity of the sorted blood CD3+CD8+ cells was confirmed to be >98%, and DNA was then extracted.

This sequence originates from a human donor with melanoma. The receptor chain draws on TRBV9 and TRBJ1-2, and TRBD1 matches 7 of the central bases. The sequencing used CD8+ T cells sorted from blood (inferred from file names), collected from a patient given nivolumab and ipilimumab in sequence. The CDR3 here reads CASSGQGGYGYTF. The nucleotides read TGTGCCAGCAGCGGACAGGGCGGCTATGGCTACACCTTC.